One and the same sample provided the 17 T cell receptor beta chains below, sequenced in a study of T cell repertoires in aging, cancer and after chemotherapy. TCR beta rearrangements were amplified from peripheral blood genomic DNA. TRB rearrangements spanning V, D and J were amplified using mixed TRB-A/B primers. TCRdb passed the multiplex PCR reads through MiXCR, listing each CDR3 protein once. The table lists 8,000 or so distinct CDR3 sequences, approximately 49% of them singletons. Sequenced input: blood. The receptors come from a human donor with a solid tumor.

The CDR3 protein is CASSLADGSGIQYF. The CDR3 DNA reads TGTGCCAGCAGCTTGGCCGACGGGTCAGGCATTCAGTACTTC. V usage is TRBV7-2 and J usage is TRBJ2-4; D is undetermined. V was shortened by 3 bases and J by 9 bases, with 15 bases between the two germline ends. The CDR3 contains 14 residues. In germline, CDR1 is SGHTA, CDR2 FQGNSA.

The rearrangement joins TRBV27 to TRBJ2-1; D remains unclear. CDR3 length: 11 residues. Germline V lookup: CDR1 MNHEY, CDR2 SMNVEV (reference sequence). Trimming stripped 2 bases from V and 7 bases from J, with 3 bases between. Here the CDR3 reads CASSLGNEQFF. For the CDR3, the DNA is TGTGCCAGCAGTTTAGGAAATGAGCAGTTCTTC.

The V call is TRBV9, the J call TRBJ1-2, with D maybe TRBD1 (6 bases). The V gene's germline CDR1 is SGDLS and CDR2 YYNGEE. Trimming took off 3 bases at V and 8 bases at J, with 17 bases between the two ends. The CDR3 totals 14 residues. DNA of the CDR3: TGTGCCAGCAGCGCAGGATACAGGGTTGAAGGCTACACCTTC. Translating gives CASSAGYRVEGYTF.

In its sample, this clonotype is large. The rearrangement joins TRBV29-1 to TRBJ1-1; D uncertain. The length of the CDR3 is 11 residues. Germline V lookup: CDR1 SQVTM, CDR2 ANQGSEA. The V end was cut by 6 bases, the J end by 3 bases, with 8 bases between. The CDR3 loop reads CSVDIDTEAFF. CDR3 DNA: TGCAGCGTCGACATCGACACTGAAGCTTTCTTT.

The rearrangement uses TRBV4-2 and TRBJ2-7; D is ambiguous. Germline V gives CDR1 LGHNA, CDR2 YNFKEQ. This CDR3 is built from 17 residues. V was clipped by 5 bases and J by 2 bases, with 22 bases between them. The CDR3 protein is CASSVLEWAARTYEQYF. The CDR3 coding sequence is TGTGCCAGCAGCGTATTGGAGTGGGCCGCCCGGACCTACGAGCAGTACTTC.

The rearrangement joins TRBV28 to TRBJ2-2; tentative D call: TRBD1 (6 bases). The CDR3 contains 15 residues. The V gene lost 5 bases and the J gene lost 4 bases, with 14 bases spanning the gap. Germline values: CDR1 MDHEN, CDR2 SYDVKM. In nucleotides, the CDR3 is TGTGCCAGCAGTACCGACAGGAACTCCACCGGGGAGCTGTTTTTT. This sequence encodes CASSTDRNSTGELFF.

V gene TRBV5-5 combines with J gene TRBJ2-7; 9 nucleotides line up with TRBD1. This CDR3 has 15 amino acids. In germline, CDR1 is SGHKS, CDR2 YYEKEE (reference sequence). The junction had 3 bases not matched to a gene; V was cut back by 1 base and J by 1 base. The CDR3 nucleotides read TGTGCCAGCAGCTTGTGGGACAGGGAGTCCTACGAGCAGTACTTC. Amino acid sequence: CASSLWDRESYEQYF.

This clonotype was counted between two and nine times. The chain links TRBV13 to TRBJ2-7; 11 bases are shared with TRBD2. After removal of 5 bases from V and 2 bases from J, the junction contained 5 bases not matched to a gene. Germline loops: CDR1 PRHDT, CDR2 FYEKMQ (reference sequence). This CDR3 contains 15 residues. CDR3 in amino acids: CASSGGTSGAYEQYF. CDR3 coding DNA: TGTGCCAGCAGCGGGGGGACTAGCGGAGCCTACGAGCAGTACTTC.

In its sample, this clonotype was seen a few times. The CDR3 loop is CASSVHRGGYTF. The CDR3 DNA reads as TGCGCCAGCAGCGTCCACAGGGGCGGCTACACCTTC. The chain recombines TRBV5-1 with TRBJ1-2; 7 bases agree with TRBD1. Germline V CDR1 and CDR2: SGHRS, YFSETQ. The V segment lost 4 bases and the J segment 8 bases; nucleotides outside the gene matches: 5. The CDR3 is 12 amino acids.

The chain joins TRBV12-3 or TRBV12-4 to TRBJ2-3; D gene uncertain. V was shortened by 8 bases and J by 6 bases, with 15 bases between the two germline ends. The CDR3 extends over 13 amino acids. The CDR3 is CASSPLSSDTQYF. CDR3 coding DNA: TGTGCCAGCTCCCCCCTAAGCTCTGATACGCAGTATTTT.

This clonotype was counted only a few times. The chain employs TRBV30 and TRBJ2-3, with TRBD2 identical over 10 bases. The germline CDR1 and CDR2 sequences are GTSNPN and SVGIG (reference sequence). Trimming removed 2 bases from V and 11 bases from J; junction bases left unmatched: 7. This CDR3 spans 13 amino acids. In nucleotides, the CDR3 is TGTGCCTGGAGTTTAGCGGGAGGTGGCTGGCAGTATTTT. Residues: CAWSLAGGGWQYF.

The V and J genes are TRBV7-9 and TRBJ1-2, with D possibly matching TRBD1 (5 bases). Germline CDR1 is SEHNR and CDR2 is FQNEAQ (reference sequence). V lost 0 bases to trimming and J lost 8 bases, with 13 bases between them. CDR3 length: 14 residues. The CDR3, as DNA: TGTGCCAGCAGCTTAGCACAGGCCTCCCAAGGCTACACCTTC. Encoded protein: CASSLAQASQGYTF.

Comment on this clonotype: At one end the junction does not follow the germline gene, possibly because of a read error. The V gene is TRBV11-1, the J gene TRBJ1-2, with TRBD1 as a possible D gene (5 bases). The CDR3 has 13 amino acids. Germline V CDR1 and CDR2: SGHAT, FQDESV (reference sequence). The CDR3 protein is CANSSGTGRGYTF. In nucleotides, the CDR3 is TGTGCCAACAGCTCAGGGACGGGCCGTGGCTACACCTTC.

As DNA, the CDR3 is TGTGCCTGGAGTGTCCTTCCGGGACAGGGATGGGACTATGGCTACACCTTC. Translated, it gives CAWSVLPGQGWDYGYTF. This chain uses TRBV30 with TRBJ1-2; 9 bases agree with TRBD1. V shed 0 bases, J shed 3 bases, and the junction held 11 bases outside the gene matches. Germline CDR1 and CDR2: GTSNPN and SVGIG (reference sequence). The CDR3 is 17 residues long.

This rearrangement joins TRBV30 to TRBJ1-5; 9 nucleotides align to TRBD1. Germline V CDR1 and CDR2: GTSNPN, SVGIG (reference sequence). With V trimmed by 3 bases and J by 4 bases, 10 bases remained unmatched. There are 16 residues in the CDR3. The CDR3 DNA follows: TGTGCCTGGAGCAGGTCCGGGACAGGGATGAATCAGCCCCAGCATTTT. It translates to CAWSRSGTGMNQPQHF.

This chain uses TRBV19 with TRBJ2-5; 7 nucleotides align to TRBD1. The CDR3 is made up of 15 amino acids. Trimming at V came to 5 bases and at J to 4 bases, leaving 10 bases not matched to a gene. The V gene's germline CDR1 is LNHDA and CDR2 SQIVND (reference sequence). CDR3 DNA sequence: TGTGCCAGTAGTGCTTTGCAGGGGGATAGAGAGACCCAGTACTTC. It translates to CASSALQGDRETQYF.

The chain links TRBV19 to TRBJ1-5; tentative D call: TRBD1 (6 bases). V shed 7 bases and J shed 7 bases, with 20 bases lying between them. The germline V gene encodes CDR1 LNHDA and CDR2 SQIVND (reference sequence). The CDR3 contains 15 residues. CDR3 residues: CASNNREMGAQPQHF. The DNA of the CDR3 is TGTGCCAGTAACAACAGGGAAATGGGAGCCCAGCCCCAGCATTTT. Complete variable domain (other parts from reference TRBV19 and TRBJ1-5): DGGITQSPKYLFRKEGQNVTLSCEQNLNHDAMYWYRQDPGQGLRLIYYSQIVNDFQKGDIAEGYSVSREKKESFPLTVTSAQKNPTAFYLCASNNREMGAQPQHFGDGTRLSIL.